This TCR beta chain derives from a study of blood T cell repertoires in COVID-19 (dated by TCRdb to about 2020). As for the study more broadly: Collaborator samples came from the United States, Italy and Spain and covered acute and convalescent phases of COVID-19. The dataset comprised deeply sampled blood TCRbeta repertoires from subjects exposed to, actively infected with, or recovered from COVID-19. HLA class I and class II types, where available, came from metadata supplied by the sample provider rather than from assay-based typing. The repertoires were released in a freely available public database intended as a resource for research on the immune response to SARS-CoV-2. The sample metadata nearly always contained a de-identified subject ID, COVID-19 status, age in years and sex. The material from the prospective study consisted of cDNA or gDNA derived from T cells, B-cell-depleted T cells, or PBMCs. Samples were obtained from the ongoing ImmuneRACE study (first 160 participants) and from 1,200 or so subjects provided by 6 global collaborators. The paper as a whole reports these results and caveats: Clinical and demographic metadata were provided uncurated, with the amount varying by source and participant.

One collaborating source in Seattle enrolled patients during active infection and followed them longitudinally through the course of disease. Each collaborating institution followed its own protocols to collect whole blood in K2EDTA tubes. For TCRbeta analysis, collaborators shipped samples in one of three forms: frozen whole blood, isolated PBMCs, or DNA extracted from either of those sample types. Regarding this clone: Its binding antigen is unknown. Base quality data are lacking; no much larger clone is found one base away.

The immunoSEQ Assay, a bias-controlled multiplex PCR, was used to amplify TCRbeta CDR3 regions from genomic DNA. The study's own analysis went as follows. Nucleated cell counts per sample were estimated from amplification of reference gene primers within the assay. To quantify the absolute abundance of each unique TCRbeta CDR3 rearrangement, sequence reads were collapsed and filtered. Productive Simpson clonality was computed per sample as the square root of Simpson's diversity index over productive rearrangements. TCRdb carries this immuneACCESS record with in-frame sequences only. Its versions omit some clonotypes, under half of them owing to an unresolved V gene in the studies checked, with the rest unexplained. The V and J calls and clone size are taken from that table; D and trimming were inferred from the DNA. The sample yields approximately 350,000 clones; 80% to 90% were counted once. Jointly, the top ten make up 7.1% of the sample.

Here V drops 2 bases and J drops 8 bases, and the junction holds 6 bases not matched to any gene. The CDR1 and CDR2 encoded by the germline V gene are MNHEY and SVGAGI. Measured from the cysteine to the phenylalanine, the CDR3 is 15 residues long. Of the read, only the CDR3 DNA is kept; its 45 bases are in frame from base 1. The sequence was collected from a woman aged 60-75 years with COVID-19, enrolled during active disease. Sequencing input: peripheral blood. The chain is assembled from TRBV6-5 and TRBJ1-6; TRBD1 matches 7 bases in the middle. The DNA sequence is TGTGCCAGCAGTTACGGAGGGGGCTCAGATTCACCCCTCCACTTT. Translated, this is CASSYGGGSDSPLHF.